These 15 T cell receptor beta chains originate from one sample sequenced in a study of graft-versus-host responses after intestinal transplantation. Here immunoSEQ multiplex PCR was the method, and the copy in TCRdb shows in-frame clones only, minus some. The top ten clones hold about 3% of a sample with approximately 20,000 clones, around 81% of them seen once. Investigators treated the graft tissue so that it released intraepithelial and lamina propria lymphocytes. Here the sequenced sample was ileum tissue, taken 12 days after intestinal transplant. These receptors were taken from a human patient who received an intestinal transplant, so some T cells may come from the graft donor.

The rearrangement links TRBV7-6 to TRBJ1-1; D remains ambiguous. The CDR3 consists of 11 residues. CDR1 SGHVS and CDR2 FNYEAQ come from the germline V gene. Trimming took 7 bases from V and 6 from J, leaving 9 bases between them. The CDR3 sequence: CASIVGAEAFF. CDR3 nucleotides: TGTGCCAGCATCGTCGGGGCTGAAGCTTTCTTT.

V and J are TRBV4-2 and TRBJ2-1; D is unresolved. Trimming removed 1 base from V and 2 bases from J, with 12 bases in between. Germline V gene data show CDR1 as LGHNA and CDR2 as YNFKEQ. This CDR3 contains 16 residues. The DNA of the CDR3 is TGTGCCAGCAGCCAAGTTTGGAGTAGTACCTACAATGAGCAGTTCTTC. Translating it yields CASSQVWSSTYNEQFF.

The chain is built from TRBV7-6 and TRBJ1-2; tentative D call: TRBD1 (6 bases). The ends were cut back, 1 base at V and 4 bases at J, with 13 bases in the middle. The CDR3 sequence is 15 residues long. The germline CDR1 and CDR2 sequences are SGHVS and FNYEAQ. The CDR3 sequence: CASSLVTGPLYGYTF. DNA of the CDR3: TGTGCCAGCAGCTTAGTGACAGGACCGCTCTATGGCTACACCTTC.

This chain joins TRBV9 and TRBJ2-7; 10 bases line up with TRBD2. Germline V gives CDR1 SGDLS, CDR2 YYNGEE. V shed 1 base, J shed 7 bases, and the junction held 11 bases outside the gene matches. CDR3 size: 16 residues. CDR3 protein: CASSVFPGLALGEQYF. The CDR3 DNA sequence: TGTGCCAGCAGCGTATTCCCGGGACTAGCGCTTGGGGAGCAGTACTTC.

This chain connects TRBV5-5 to TRBJ2-7; a weak D match, TRBD1 (6 bases). The CDR3 length is 13 residues. V shed 4 bases and J shed 3 bases, with 11 bases lying between them. CDR1 and CDR2 (germline): SGHKS, YYEKEE (reference sequence). DNA for the CDR3: TGTGCCAGCAGCCTAGACAGGAACTACGAGCAGTACTTC. Amino acids: CASSLDRNYEQYF.

The chain carries TRBV7-9 and TRBJ2-2; D is unresolved. V lost 5 bases and J 5 bases, leaving 3 bases between the germline ends. CDR3 length: 11 amino acids. CDR1 and CDR2 from the germline V gene are SEHNR and FQNEAQ (reference sequence). CDR3 region: CASSPTGELFF. DNA for the CDR3: TGTGCCAGCAGCCCAACCGGGGAGCTGTTTTTT.

V and J are TRBV27 and TRBJ2-5, with unresolved D. Germline CDR1 and CDR2: MNHEY and SMNVEV (reference sequence). The CDR3 sequence is 12 residues long. The germline V and J ends were trimmed by 5 bases and 7 bases, with 11 bases remaining between them. In nucleotides, the CDR3 is TGTGCCAGCAGTCGAATCCCGGGGACCCAGTACTTC. This codes for CASSRIPGTQYF.

V usage is TRBV6-5 and J usage is TRBJ2-1; 13 bases line up with TRBD2. Germline CDR1 and CDR2: MNHEY and SVGAGI. V was clipped by 6 bases and J by 8 bases; unmatched bases: 7. The CDR3 runs to 15 residues. As DNA, the CDR3 is TGTGCCAGCAGCTACCGGACTAGCGGGAGAGATGAGCAGTTCTTC. It translates to CASSYRTSGRDEQFF.

The chain has TRBV6-5 and TRBJ2-7; the D gene is possibly TRBD2 (6 bases). V was pared by 2 bases and J by 3 bases, with 8 bases between. The germline CDR1 and CDR2 sequences are MNHEY and SVGAGI. The CDR3 loop spans 13 amino acids. The CDR3 here is CASSYVEGYEQYF. CDR3 DNA: TGTGCCAGCAGTTACGTGGAGGGCTACGAGCAGTACTTC.

The chain links TRBV5-4 to TRBJ1-1; 8 bases align to TRBD1. CDR1 and CDR2 (germline): SGHNT, YYREEE (reference sequence). The CDR3 spans 14 residues. The junction had 4 bases not matched to a gene; V was cut back by 3 bases and J by 3 bases. CDR3 nucleotide sequence: TGTGCCAGCAGCTGGACAGGGTGGGACACTGAAGCTTTCTTT. Translation: CASSWTGWDTEAFF.

V and J are TRBV5-1 and TRBJ1-1; a weak D match, TRBD1 (5 bases). The CDR3 loop spans 16 amino acids. V was shortened by 2 bases and J by 3 bases, with 17 bases between the two germline ends. Per the germline V gene, CDR1 is SGHRS and CDR2 is YFSETQ. The CDR3 bases are TGCGCCAGCAGCTTCCGGGTAGGGCGGGGGGACACTGAAGCTTTCTTT. The encoded protein is CASSFRVGRGDTEAFF.

This chain uses TRBV5-4 with TRBJ1-2; D unclear. Trimming shortened V by 4 bases and J by 10 bases, and 20 bases separated the two germline ends. Germline CDR1 and CDR2: SGHNT and YYREEE (reference sequence). This CDR3 spans 14 amino acids. This CDR3 reads CASSGPRSARDYTF. The CDR3 nucleotides are TGTGCCAGCAGCGGACCCCGTTCGGCTCGGGACTACACCTTC.

The chain has TRBV7-2 and TRBJ2-2; tentative D call: TRBD2 (6 bases). V was clipped by 6 bases and J by 0 bases, with 14 bases between them. Per germline, CDR1 SGHTA and CDR2 FQGNSA. The CDR3 loop spans 16 amino acids. In nucleotides, the CDR3 is TGTGCCAGCAGTCTCCCCGGACTACCGAACACCGGGGAGCTGTTTTTT. Translation gives CASSLPGLPNTGELFF.

This sequence joins TRBV28 and TRBJ2-7; TRBD1 might be the D (6 bases). Trimming removed 3 bases from V and 1 base from J, with 7 bases in between. The CDR3 is made up of 13 amino acids. CDR1 MDHEN and CDR2 SYDVKM come from the germline V gene. As DNA, the CDR3 is TGTGCCAGCAGTTTGGACAGTTCCTACGAGCAGTACTTC. Protein: CASSLDSSYEQYF.

The chain couples TRBV6-1 to TRBJ1-6, with 7 bases aligning to TRBD1. V was pared by 2 bases and J by 5 bases, with 3 bases of the junction left unmatched. In germline, CDR1 is MNHNS, CDR2 SASEGT. CDR3 length: 15 residues. CDR3 residues: CASSEYRGNNSPLHF. The DNA for the CDR3 is TGTGCCAGCAGTGAATACAGGGGAAATAATTCACCCCTCCACTTT.